This is a list of T cell receptor beta chains from one sample in a study of patients and donors after allogeneic stem cell transplantation. One entry per CDR3 protein results from TCRdb running MiXCR on the RT-PCR reads. The sample yields about 960,000 distinct CDR3 sequences, approximately 19% seen once. Material for sequencing was blood, either unsorted or a sorted T cell fraction (not recorded which). The receptor set was obtained from a human donor who was either an allogeneic HSCT recipient or a stem cell or donor lymphocyte infusion donor (not recorded which). It is not recorded whose cells these are; they may come from a transplant donor. Both conserved end residues are part of each CDR3. Fields, in order: CDR3 protein, CDR3 DNA, D gene, V gene, J gene, clone size. A D gene is named only where the DNA matches it firmly. Part of the rows lack a size; the others show once, few, many or a class for expanded clones.

CDR3: CASSLGWAGLLYNEQFF
DNA: TGTGCCAGCAGCTTGGGGTGGGCCGGACTGCTTTACAATGAGCAGTTCTTC
D: NA
V: TRBV5-5
J: TRBJ2-1
size: few

CDR3: CASSALRLSSYNEQFF
DNA: TGCGCCAGCAGCGCGCTGAGGCTTTCCTCCTACAATGAGCAGTTCTTC
D: NA
V: TRBV5-1
J: TRBJ2-1
size: many

CDR3: CSAQLGLLNTEAFF
DNA: TGCAGTGCTCAGCTAGGACTGTTGAACACTGAAGCTTTCTTT
D: NA
V: TRBV20-1
J: TRBJ1-1
size: few

CDR3: CASSQGGAYNEQFF
DNA: TGCGCCAGCAGCCAAGGGGGGGCATACAATGAGCAGTTCTTC
D: NA
V: TRBV4-3
J: TRBJ2-1
size: NA

CDR3: CASRGSPDEQYF
DNA: TGTGCCAGCAGAGGCAGTCCAGACGAGCAGTACTTC
D: NA
V: TRBV6-6
J: TRBJ2-7
size: few

CDR3: CASSSTSRVSSGNTIYF
DNA: TGTGCCAGCAGCTCCACAAGCAGGGTTAGCTCTGGAAACACCATATATTTT
D: NA
V: TRBV5-5
J: TRBJ1-3
size: NA

CDR3: CSALDRWKIQETQYF
DNA: TGCAGTGCTCTGGACCGTTGGAAGATACAAGAGACCCAGTACTTC
D: NA
V: TRBV20-1
J: TRBJ2-5
size: NA

CDR3: CASSPGPEPQPQHF
DNA: TGTGCCAGCTCACCCGGGCCCGAACCACAGCCCCAGCATTTT
D: NA
V: TRBV18
J: TRBJ1-5
size: few

CDR3: CASRRDRGGSQYF
DNA: TGTGCCAGCAGACGGGACAGGGGCGGTAGTCAGTACTTC
D: TRBD1
V: TRBV6-1
J: TRBJ2-7
size: NA

CDR3: CASSLFYGYEAFF
DNA: TGTGCCAGCAGTTTATTTTACGGTTATGAAGCTTTCTTT
D: NA
V: TRBV27
J: TRBJ1-1
size: few

CDR3: CASSADVTSTDTQYF
DNA: TGCGCCAGCAGCGCCGATGTCACTAGCACAGATACGCAGTATTTT
D: NA
V: TRBV5-1
J: TRBJ2-3
size: NA

CDR3: CASSLKISGDEQYF
DNA: TGTGCCAGCAGTTTGAAGATTTCTGGGGACGAGCAGTACTTC
D: NA
V: TRBV27
J: TRBJ2-7
size: NA

CDR3: CASSGGNTIYF
DNA: TGTGCCAGCAGCGGAGGAAACACCATATATTTT
D: NA
V: TRBV12-3/TRBV12-4
J: TRBJ1-3
size: many

CDR3: CAGKRVKQFF
DNA: TGTGCCGGAAAACGGGTGAAGCAGTTCTTC
D: NA
V: TRBV7-9
J: TRBJ2-1
size: NA

CDR3: CATSRATGMFQPQHF
DNA: TGTGCCACCAGCAGAGCGACAGGGATGTTTCAGCCCCAGCATTTT
D: TRBD1
V: TRBV15
J: TRBJ1-5
size: few

CDR3: CSAYPSEATEAFF
DNA: TGCAGTGCTTACCCCAGTGAAGCCACTGAAGCTTTCTTT
D: NA
V: TRBV20-1
J: TRBJ1-1
size: few

CDR3: CASSEGGQGHGYTF
DNA: TGTGCCAGCAGTGAAGGGGGACAGGGCCATGGCTACACCTTC
D: TRBD1
V: TRBV2
J: TRBJ1-2
size: few

CDR3: CASSLGKESAFF
DNA: TGTGCCAGCAGCTTGGGGAAGGAATCAGCTTTCTTT
D: NA
V: TRBV5-6
J: TRBJ1-1
size: NA

CDR3: CASSYDSFYSPLHF
DNA: TGTGCCAGCAGTTACGACAGCTTCTATTCACCCCTCCACTTT
D: NA
V: TRBV6-2/TRBV6-3
J: TRBJ1-6
size: NA

CDR3: CASSLGLAEYNEQFF
DNA: TGTGCCAGCAGCCTGGGACTAGCGGAGTACAATGAGCAGTTCTTC
D: TRBD2
V: TRBV5-1
J: TRBJ2-1
size: many

CDR3: CASSGRQGVTQYF
DNA: TGTGCCAGCAGTGGTAGACAGGGGGTGACCCAGTACTTC
D: TRBD1
V: TRBV25-1
J: TRBJ2-5
size: NA

CDR3: CASSESQTRGGAYNEQFF
DNA: TGTGCCAGCAGCGAATCCCAAACACGCGGGGGGGCCTACAATGAGCAGTTCTTC
D: TRBD2
V: TRBV4-2
J: TRBJ2-1
size: NA

CDR3: CASSRKSPNTGELFF
DNA: TGTGCCAGCAGTCGTAAGTCTCCGAACACCGGGGAGCTGTTTTTT
D: NA
V: TRBV2
J: TRBJ2-2
size: few

CDR3: CASMRGSSPHEQYF
DNA: TGTGCCAGCATGAGGGGGTCCTCTCCCCACGAGCAGTACTTC
D: NA
V: TRBV27
J: TRBJ2-7
size: NA

CDR3: CASRLQTSEAFF
DNA: TGTGCCAGCAGACTACAGACCTCTGAAGCTTTCTTT
D: NA
V: TRBV6-2/TRBV6-3
J: TRBJ1-1
size: few

CDR3: CASSKPTGAANEKLFF
DNA: TGCGCCAGCAGCAAACCTACAGGGGCGGCTAATGAAAAACTGTTTTTT
D: TRBD1
V: TRBV5-1
J: TRBJ1-4
size: NA

CDR3: CASSIGTNEQFF
DNA: TGCGCCAGCAGCATCGGGACTAATGAGCAGTTCTTC
D: NA
V: TRBV5-1
J: TRBJ2-1
size: few

CDR3: CASSFIGGGGEPQHF
DNA: TGTGCCAGCAGTTTTATTGGCGGAGGTGGGGAGCCCCAGCATTTT
D: NA
V: TRBV12-3/TRBV12-4
J: TRBJ1-5
size: many

CDR3: CASSQERPPFTDTQYF
DNA: TGCGCCAGCAGCCAAGAAAGGCCTCCGTTCACAGATACGCAGTATTTT
D: NA
V: TRBV4-3
J: TRBJ2-3
size: NA

CDR3: CSVDGSGASQETQYF
DNA: TGCAGCGTTGATGGTAGCGGGGCCTCCCAAGAGACCCAGTACTTC
D: TRBD2
V: TRBV29-1
J: TRBJ2-5
size: NA

CDR3: CASSDITGDHNEQFF
DNA: TGTGCCAGCAGTGATATTACGGGAGATCACAATGAGCAGTTCTTC
D: NA
V: TRBV2
J: TRBJ2-1
size: few

CDR3: CASSLGSSGINEQFF
DNA: TGTGCCAGCAGCTTAGGGTCTAGCGGGATCAATGAGCAGTTCTTC
D: TRBD2
V: TRBV11-2
J: TRBJ2-1
size: NA

CDR3: CASQPGHGELFF
DNA: TGTGCCTCCCAGCCGGGTCACGGGGAGCTGTTTTTT
D: NA
V: TRBV6-2/TRBV6-3
J: TRBJ2-2
size: NA

CDR3: CASSQDGTSGGAQGTDTQYF
DNA: TGTGCCAGCAGCCAAGATGGGACTAGCGGGGGGGCCCAAGGTACAGATACGCAGTATTTT
D: TRBD2
V: TRBV4-2
J: TRBJ2-3
size: NA

CDR3: CASSSSVGGTASPLHF
DNA: TGCGCCAGCAGCTCCTCCGTTGGGGGGACGGCATCACCCCTCCACTTT
D: NA
V: TRBV5-1
J: TRBJ1-6
size: few

CDR3: CASSLSPDTEVFF
DNA: TGTGCCAGCAGCCTCAGTCCTGACACTGAAGTTTTCTTT
D: NA
V: TRBV9
J: TRBJ1-1
size: few

CDR3: CASSYSLEWWNTEAFF
DNA: TGTGCCAGCAGTTACTCCCTTGAGTGGTGGAACACTGAAGCTTTCTTT
D: NA
V: TRBV6-5
J: TRBJ1-1
size: many

CDR3: CASSPSGTPYEQYF
DNA: TGTGCCAGCTCACCGTCCGGGACACCCTACGAGCAGTACTTC
D: NA
V: TRBV18
J: TRBJ2-7
size: NA

CDR3: CASSRPSGRLTDTQYF
DNA: TGTGCCAGCAGTCGCCCTAGCGGGAGGCTTACAGATACGCAGTATTTT
D: TRBD2
V: TRBV6-2/TRBV6-3
J: TRBJ2-3
size: few

CDR3: CASRFGGQETQYF
DNA: TGTGCCAGCAGGTTTGGGGGGCAAGAGACCCAGTACTTC
D: NA
V: TRBV5-4
J: TRBJ2-5
size: NA